This entry concerns a single T cell receptor beta chain. The same CDR3 also results from other DNA sequences found in this sample. Single viable CD3+CD4+CD8-CD45RO+ cells were sorted as the memory CD4+ T cells. The repertoire was sequenced with immunoSEQ multiplex PCR; TCRdb's copy has only in-frame clones and lacks some. The profile shows about 92,000 clones, 80% of them singletons. This sample was included in a study of memory CD4+ T cells and cytomegalovirus serostatus. V lost 9 bases and J lost 1, with 6 bases in between. Germline CDR1 and CDR2: MDHEN and SYDVKM. The CDR3 is 11 amino acids. The gene calls are TRBV28 and TRBJ1-1; D is undetermined. Sequenced material: memory CD4+ T cells from blood. This receptor was identified in an adult in good health and CMV-seropositive. CDR3 in amino acids: CASRWNTEAFF. In DNA, the CDR3 is TGTGCCAGTAGATGGAACACTGAAGCTTTCTTT.